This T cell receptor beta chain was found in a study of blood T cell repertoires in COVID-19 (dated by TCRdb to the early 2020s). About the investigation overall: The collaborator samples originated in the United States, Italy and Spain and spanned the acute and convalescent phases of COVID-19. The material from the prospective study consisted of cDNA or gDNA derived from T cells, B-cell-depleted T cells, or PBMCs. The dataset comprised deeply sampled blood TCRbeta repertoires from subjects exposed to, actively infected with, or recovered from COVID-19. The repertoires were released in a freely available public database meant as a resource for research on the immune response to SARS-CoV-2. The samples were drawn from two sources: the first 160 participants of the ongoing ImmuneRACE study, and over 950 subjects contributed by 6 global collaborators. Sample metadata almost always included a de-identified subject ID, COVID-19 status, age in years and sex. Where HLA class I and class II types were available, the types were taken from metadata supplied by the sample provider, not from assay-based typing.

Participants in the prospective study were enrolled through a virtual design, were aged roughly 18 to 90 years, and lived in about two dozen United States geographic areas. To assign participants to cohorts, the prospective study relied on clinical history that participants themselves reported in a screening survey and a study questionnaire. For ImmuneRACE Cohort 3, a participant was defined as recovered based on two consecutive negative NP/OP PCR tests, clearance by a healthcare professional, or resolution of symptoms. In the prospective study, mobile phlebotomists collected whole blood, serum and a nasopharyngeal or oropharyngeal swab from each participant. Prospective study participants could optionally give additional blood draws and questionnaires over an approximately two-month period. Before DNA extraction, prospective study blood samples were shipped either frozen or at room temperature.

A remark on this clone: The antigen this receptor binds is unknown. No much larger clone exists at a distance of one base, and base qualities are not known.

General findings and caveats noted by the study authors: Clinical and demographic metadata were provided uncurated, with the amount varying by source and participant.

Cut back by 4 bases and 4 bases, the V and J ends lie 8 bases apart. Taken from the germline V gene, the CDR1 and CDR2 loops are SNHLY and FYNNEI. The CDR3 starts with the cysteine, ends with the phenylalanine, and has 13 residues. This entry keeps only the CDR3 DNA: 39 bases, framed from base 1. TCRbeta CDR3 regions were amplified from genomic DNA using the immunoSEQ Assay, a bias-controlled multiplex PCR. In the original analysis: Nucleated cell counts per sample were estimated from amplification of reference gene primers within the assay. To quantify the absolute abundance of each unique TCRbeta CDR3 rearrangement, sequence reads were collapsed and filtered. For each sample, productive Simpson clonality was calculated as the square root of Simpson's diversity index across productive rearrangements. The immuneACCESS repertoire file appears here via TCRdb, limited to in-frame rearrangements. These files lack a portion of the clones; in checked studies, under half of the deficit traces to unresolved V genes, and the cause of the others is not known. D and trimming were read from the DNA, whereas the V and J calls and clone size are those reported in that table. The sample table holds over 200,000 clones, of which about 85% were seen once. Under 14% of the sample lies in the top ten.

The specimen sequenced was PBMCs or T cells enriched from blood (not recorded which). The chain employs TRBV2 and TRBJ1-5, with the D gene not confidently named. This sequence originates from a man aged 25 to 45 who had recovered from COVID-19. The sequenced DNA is TGTGCCAGCAGTGGGCAGGAAAATCAGCCCCAGCATTTT. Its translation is CASSGQENQPQHF.